This TCR beta chain is from a study of shared clonotypes between healthy human individuals. Study outcomes and limitations: Naive subsets, compared against memory subsets, generally had larger estimated richness values.

As concerns this clone: No antigen is known for it.

Healthy and HIV-negative, the adult donors had no recent acute infections or vaccinations. The CDR3 is made up of 16 amino acids. The ends were cut back, 5 bases at V and 4 bases at J, with 18 bases in the middle. Germline-derived CDR1 and CDR2 are LNHDA and SQIVND (reference sequence). Profiled with immunoSEQ multiplex PCR; TCRdb holds only in-frame clones, not every one. The sample carries 2 million to 2.5 million clones, approximately 94% recorded once. The chain carries TRBV19 and TRBJ1-5, with D possibly TRBD1 on 5 matching bases. This TCR came from a man younger than 30 in good health. Input material: naive CD4+ T cells sorted from blood. The sample's subset: CD45RA+ positively selected. The CDR3 nucleotides read TGTGCCAGTAGTCCAACTGCCGGGGCTGTTAATCAGCCCCAGCATTTT. It translates to CASSPTAGAVNQPQHF.